The 32 T cell receptor beta chains below were found in one sample sequenced in a study of spatial heterogeneity in lung cancer. The time point was: sample taken at primary tumor resection. Unsorted whole RNA of tumor, nontumor lung or frozen PBMC was sequenced. TCRdb processed the 5' RACE reads anew with MiXCR; each CDR3 protein has one entry. The sample shows roughly 11,000 distinct CDR3 sequences, approximately 4% of them seen only once. The sample in question was normal lung tissue next to the tumor, obtained at surgery. The source of these receptors is a male donor with early-stage non-small cell lung cancer.

This clonotype was picked up a small number of times. The rearrangement joins TRBV7-9 to TRBJ2-3, with TRBD2 matching over 7 bases. CDR3 length: 15 residues. The germline V gene has CDR1 SEHNR and CDR2 FQNEAQ (reference sequence). J was trimmed by 0 bases and V by 7 bases; bases with no gene match: 7. This CDR3 is CASTLAATSTDTQYF. The CDR3 DNA reads TGTGCCAGCACCCTAGCGGCAACTAGCACAGATACGCAGTATTTT.

This clonotype was found many times. V and J are TRBV10-3 and TRBJ2-7; D not certain. V lost 2 bases and J 5 bases, leaving 10 bases between the germline ends. The CDR3 consists of 13 residues. CDR1 and CDR2 from the germline V gene are ENHRY and SYGVKD. CDR3 nucleotides: TGTGCCATCAGTGAGAACCGCGGTGACGAGCAGTACTTC. This gives the protein CAISENRGDEQYF.

This clonotype showed up just a few times. The chain carries TRBV20-1 and TRBJ2-5; D not resolved. The CDR3 loop spans 15 amino acids. CDR1 DFQATT and CDR2 SNEGSKA come from the germline V gene (reference sequence). V lost 6 bases and J lost 1, with 18 bases in between. This chain's CDR3 is CSADPRVTPQETQYF. CDR3 bases: TGCAGTGCCGACCCCCGGGTTACGCCCCAAGAGACCCAGTACTTC.

This clonotype rates as medium-sized. This sequence joins TRBV18 and TRBJ2-7; TRBD2 aligns across 12 bases. The CDR3 consists of 15 residues. The ends lost 4 bases at V and 4 bases at J; junction bases unmatched: 5. Germline V lookup: CDR1 KGHSH, CDR2 LQKENI. CDR3 in amino acids: CASSLTSGSLYEQYF. The CDR3, as DNA: TGTGCCAGCTCACTGACTAGCGGGAGTTTATACGAGCAGTACTTC.

This clonotype was picked up many times. V is TRBV20-1 and J is TRBJ1-6, with unresolved D. CDR1 DFQATT and CDR2 SNEGSKA come from the germline V gene (reference sequence). V lost 3 bases and J lost 0, with 9 bases in between. This CDR3 has 15 residues. The CDR3 sequence is CSASLQSSYNSPLHF. The DNA of the CDR3 is TGCAGTGCTAGCCTACAGAGCTCCTATAATTCACCCCTCCACTTT.

In this sample, this clonotype turned up many times. The genes are TRBV6-2 or TRBV6-3 and TRBJ2-2; weak D call: TRBD2 (5 bases). Germline loops: CDR1 MNHEY, CDR2 SVGEGT. The ends were cut back, 7 bases at V and 3 bases at J, with 12 bases in the middle. The CDR3 runs to 14 residues. The CDR3 coding sequence is TGTGCCAGCAAGATGACGGGATACACCGGGGAGCTGTTTTTT. Protein: CASKMTGYTGELFF.

This clonotype was counted many times. The CDR3 here is CASSLRGRVNNEQFF. CDR3 bases: TGTGCCAGCAGCTTGCGGGGGCGCGTTAACAATGAGCAGTTCTTC. The chain uses TRBV11-2 and TRBJ2-1, with D possibly TRBD2 on 7 matching bases. The length of the CDR3 is 15 residues. The V gene lost 3 bases and the J gene lost 5 bases, with 14 bases spanning the gap. Germline V gene lookup returns CDR1 SGHAT and CDR2 FQNNGV.

The sample holds many counts of this clonotype. This chain links TRBV28 with TRBJ1-6; 7 bases fit TRBD1. CDR1 and CDR2 (germline): MDHEN, SYDVKM. Trimming cost V 10 bases and J 4 bases; bases outside gene matches: 7. The CDR3 runs to 14 residues. This CDR3 is CATDGQAYNSPLHF. CDR3 DNA: TGTGCCACCGACGGACAGGCGTATAATTCACCCCTCCACTTT.

In its sample, this clonotype was seen a few times. V is TRBV20-1 and J is TRBJ2-5; 10 bases fit TRBD1. The CDR3 has 14 residues. Germline CDR1 is DFQATT and CDR2 is SNEGSKA (reference sequence). V lost 6 bases and J lost 6; bases outside the gene matches: 10. The CDR3 DNA follows: TGCAGTGCCGAACCTCAGACAGGGGGCCAGACCCAGTACTTC. This codes for CSAEPQTGGQTQYF.

The sample holds many counts of this clonotype. The gene calls are TRBV12-3 or TRBV12-4 and TRBJ1-5, with TRBD1 identical over 7 bases. This CDR3 is 15 amino acids long. V shed 4 bases and J 5 bases; nucleotides not matched to a gene: 8. The CDR3 nucleotides are TGTGCCAGCAGTTATCTACAGGGGAACTATCAGCCCCAGCATTTT. This gives the protein CASSYLQGNYQPQHF.

By share, this clonotype counts as medium-sized. The gene calls are TRBV13 and TRBJ1-2; D may be TRBD1 (6 bases). The V gene lost 5 bases and the J gene lost 2 bases, with 18 bases spanning the gap. The CDR3 spans 16 residues. Per germline, CDR1 PRHDT and CDR2 FYEKMQ (reference sequence). The CDR3: CASSDGAGGANYGYTF. The DNA for the CDR3 is TGTGCCAGCAGCGACGGGGCCGGGGGCGCGAACTATGGCTACACCTTC. The complete variable domain, with remaining parts taken from reference TRBV13 and TRBJ1-2, reads AAGVIQSPRHLIKEKRETATLKCYPIPRHDTVYWYQQGPGQDPQFLISFYEKMQSDKGSIPDRFSAQQFSDYHSELNMSSLELGDSALYFCASSDGAGGANYGYTFGSGTRLTVV.

There are a few counts of this clonotype. The chain uses TRBV28 and TRBJ2-3; the D gene is possibly TRBD1 (6 bases). From germline, CDR1 is MDHEN and CDR2 SYDVKM. The CDR3 sequence is 12 residues long. V was clipped by 4 bases and J by 6 bases, with 8 bases between them. This chain's CDR3 is CASSSDRDTQYF. CDR3 nucleotide sequence: TGTGCCAGCAGTTCAGACAGGGATACGCAGTATTTT. The full variable domain, completed using reference TRBV28 and TRBJ2-3, is DVKVTQSSRYLVKRTGEKVFLECVQDMDHENMFWYRQDPGLGLRLIYFSYDVKMKEKGDIPEGYSVSREKKERFSLILESASTNQTSMYLCASSSDRDTQYFGPGTRLTVL.

This clonotype ranks as medium-sized (0.01 to 0.1%). The V gene is TRBV11-2, the J gene TRBJ2-1; 7 nucleotides line up with TRBD2. Unmatched junction bases numbered 15, after V lost 4 bases and J lost 6 bases. The germline CDR1 and CDR2 sequences are SGHAT and FQNNGV. The CDR3 covers 17 residues. The CDR3 bases are TGTGCCAGCAGCTCCGGGTTGCTGGGGGGGAGGAGCAATGAGCAGTTCTTC. Translated, it gives CASSSGLLGGRSNEQFF.

This clonotype was found many times. The chain couples TRBV14 to TRBJ2-7; D is ambiguous. The germline V and J ends were trimmed by 1 base and 7 bases, with 11 bases remaining between them. There are 13 residues in the CDR3. In germline, CDR1 is SGHDN, CDR2 FVKESK. For the CDR3, the DNA is TGTGCCAGCAGCCAAGGTCGGGTCGGAGAGCAGTACTTC. This sequence encodes CASSQGRVGEQYF.

A word on this clonotype: A much larger clone differs by one base, so this may be a read error. The chain employs TRBV2 and TRBJ2-1; D is tentatively TRBD1 or TRBD2 (5 bases each). V was trimmed by 5 bases and J by 5 bases, leaving 13 bases between them. The CDR3 has 14 amino acids. The germline V gene has CDR1 SNHLY and CDR2 FYNNEI. Here the CDR3 reads CASSKLGDHNEQFF. CDR3 bases: TGTGCCAGCAGTAAACTAGGGGACCACAATGAGCAGTTCTTC.

This clonotype was seen many times. The rearrangement joins TRBV4-3 to TRBJ2-1; 15 bases map to TRBD2. CDR1 and CDR2 from the germline V gene are LGHNA and YSLEER. J was trimmed by 9 bases and V by 0 bases; bases with no gene match: 6. The CDR3 extends over 17 amino acids. The CDR3 here is CASSQEWAGLAGGEQFF. CDR3 sequence (DNA): TGCGCCAGCAGCCAAGAATGGGCGGGACTAGCGGGAGGTGAGCAGTTCTTC.

Ten or more counts support this clonotype. V gene TRBV11-1 combines with J gene TRBJ2-5; perhaps TRBD2 as D (6 bases). There are 11 residues in the CDR3. The V gene lost 7 bases and the J gene lost 5 bases, with 8 bases spanning the gap. Germline V gene lookup returns CDR1 SGHAT and CDR2 FQDESV (reference sequence). The CDR3 nucleotides are TGTGCCAGCACCGGAGGGGAGACCCAGTACTTC. It is translated as CASTGGETQYF.

The table lists this clonotype with a few counts. This chain links TRBV4-2 with TRBJ2-7; TRBD2 agrees at 9 bases. Trimming at V came to 1 base and at J to 0 bases, leaving 1 base not matched to a gene. The CDR3 has 15 residues. The germline V gene has CDR1 LGHNA and CDR2 YNFKEQ. The CDR3, as DNA: TGTGCCAGCAGCCAAGCTAGCGGGGTCTCCTACGAGCAGTACTTC. Protein: CASSQASGVSYEQYF.

By share of the sample, this clonotype is medium-sized. Relative to the germline gene, one junction end is altered; a read error may explain this. The chain couples TRBV2 to TRBJ2-7; D is undetermined. Germline values: CDR1 SNHLY, CDR2 FYNNEI. The CDR3 has 13 amino acids. Here the CDR3 DNA reads TGTGCCAGCGGTGATGGAAGTGACGGCGAGCAGTACTTC. Its protein product is CASGDGSDGEQYF. Complete variable domain (other parts from reference TRBV2 and TRBJ2-7): EPEVTQTPSHQVTQMGQEVILRCVPISNHLYFYWYRQILGQKVEFLVSFYNNEISEKSEIFDDQFSVERPDGSNFTLKIRSTKLEDSAMYFCASGDGSDGEQYFGPGTRLTVT.

At least ten counts were recorded for this clonotype. The CDR3 DNA is TGTGCCAGCAGCAGGACTAGGGGTGAGCAGTTCTTC. Amino acid sequence: CASSRTRGEQFF. J is TRBJ2-1 and V is TRBV3-1, with TRBD2 matching 7 bases. The CDR3 is 12 amino acids. Germline CDR1 is LGHDT and CDR2 is YNNKEL (reference sequence). V shed 5 bases, J shed 9 bases, and the junction held 4 bases outside the gene matches.

With regard to this clonotype: A much larger clone differs by one base, so this may be a read error. This chain uses TRBV20-1 with TRBJ2-7, with 8 positions matching TRBD2. This CDR3 has 14 amino acids. CDR1 is DFQATT and CDR2 is SNEGSKA in the germline V gene (reference sequence). For the CDR3, the DNA is TGCAGTGCTAGAGATGTAACGGGAGGGTACGAGCTGTACTTC. The encoded protein is CSARDVTGGYELYF.

The V call is TRBV27, the J call TRBJ2-5, with 12 bases that match TRBD1. The V gene end was trimmed by 3 bases and the J gene end by 5 bases; junction bases not matched to a gene: 4. CDR3 length: 15 residues. CDR1 MNHEY and CDR2 SMNVEV come from the germline V gene (reference sequence). CDR3 nucleotides: TGTGCCAGCAGTTTTGGGACAGGGGGCGAGGAGACCCAGTACTTC. It is translated as CASSFGTGGEETQYF.

The chain carries TRBV7-9 and TRBJ2-5; D ambiguous. Trimming took off 1 base at V and 1 base at J, with 7 bases between the two ends. The V gene's germline CDR1 is SEHNR and CDR2 FQNEAQ (reference sequence). There are 14 residues in the CDR3. The CDR3 here is CASSLGSLQETQYF. CDR3 nucleotide sequence: TGTGCCAGCAGCTTAGGATCACTCCAAGAGACCCAGTACTTC.

This chain connects TRBV27 to TRBJ1-1, with D unresolved. CDR1 is MNHEY and CDR2 is SMNVEV in the germline V gene (reference sequence). The CDR3 covers 14 residues. V was clipped by 1 base and J by 3 bases, with 9 bases between them. The CDR3 here is CASSLWEGYTEAFF. In DNA form, the CDR3 reads TGTGCCAGCAGTTTATGGGAGGGTTACACTGAAGCTTTCTTT.

This clonotype occurred many times. This sequence joins TRBV7-2 and TRBJ2-1, with D unresolved. Per germline, CDR1 SGHTA and CDR2 FQGNSA. The CDR3 is 12 residues long. V was trimmed by 5 bases and J by 9 bases, leaving 11 bases between them. CDR3 coding DNA: TGTGCCAGCAGCCCATATGAAGGTGAGCAGTTCTTC. Translation gives CASSPYEGEQFF.

This clonotype was counted ten times or more. The chain carries TRBV3-1 and TRBJ2-3, with 9 bases aligning to TRBD1. Germline loops: CDR1 LGHDT, CDR2 YNNKEL (reference sequence). Trimming cost V 4 bases and J 4 bases; bases outside gene matches: 6. The CDR3 runs 15 residues. The CDR3 sequence: CASSRGTGPPDTQYF. Here the CDR3 DNA reads TGTGCCAGCAGCCGCGGGACAGGGCCCCCAGATACGCAGTATTTT.

This clonotype is labeled as medium-sized. J is TRBJ2-1 and V is TRBV9; D may be TRBD2 (5 bases). Germline CDR1 reads SGDLS; CDR2 reads YYNGEE. The germline V and J ends were trimmed by 0 bases and 9 bases, with 16 bases remaining between them. This CDR3 region has 15 residues. The CDR3 nucleotides read TGTGCCAGCAGCGTAGCTTCGCTAGCCCAAGCTGAGCAGTTCTTC. It codes for CASSVASLAQAEQFF. The entire variable domain, with the rest obtained from reference TRBV9 and TRBJ2-1, is as follows: DSGVTQTPKHLITATGQRVTLRCSPRSGDLSVYWYQQSLDQGLQFLIQYYNGEERAKGNILERFSAQQFPDLHSELNLSSLELGDSALYFCASSVASLAQAEQFFGPGTRLTVL.

This clonotype is termed medium-sized (0.01 to 0.1%). This chain links TRBV20-1 with TRBJ1-6, with D uncertain. Germline lookup yields CDR1 DFQATT and CDR2 SNEGSKA (reference sequence). This CDR3 region has 15 residues. The germline V and J ends were trimmed by 4 bases and 7 bases, with 17 bases remaining between them. The CDR3 here is CSATDPQTPNSPLHF. The DNA for the CDR3 is TGCAGTGCTACAGACCCCCAGACTCCAAATTCACCCCTCCACTTT.

This clonotype came up many times. V gene TRBV28 combines with J gene TRBJ2-5, with TRBD2 identical over 12 bases. The J segment lost 5 bases and the V segment lost 4 bases, leaving 5 bases of the junction unmatched. This CDR3 contains 15 residues. Germline assignment: CDR1 MDHEN and CDR2 SYDVKM. CDR3: CASSSSGRADETQYF. In DNA form, the CDR3 reads TGTGCCAGCAGTTCTAGCGGGAGGGCCGATGAGACCCAGTACTTC. The entire variable domain, with the rest obtained from reference TRBV28 and TRBJ2-5, is as follows: DVKVTQSSRYLVKRTGEKVFLECVQDMDHENMFWYRQDPGLGLRLIYFSYDVKMKEKGDIPEGYSVSREKKERFSLILESASTNQTSMYLCASSSSGRADETQYFGPGTRLLVL.

This clonotype is medium-sized within its sample. The chain has TRBV20-1 and TRBJ1-1; weak D call: TRBD1 (5 bases). Germline CDR1 is DFQATT and CDR2 is SNEGSKA (reference sequence). The CDR3 has 16 residues. V was pared by 0 bases and J by 5 bases, with 19 bases between. The chain's CDR3 is CSARDLEGRMGTEAFF. For the CDR3, the DNA is TGCAGTGCTAGAGACCTTGAGGGGAGGATGGGGACTGAAGCTTTCTTT.

This clonotype was seen at least ten times. The genes are TRBV29-1 and TRBJ2-5; TRBD1 matches at 7 bases. J gave up 0 bases and V 6 bases, and 4 bases lay outside the gene matches. Germline CDR1 SQVTM, CDR2 ANQGSEA. The CDR3 consists of 13 residues. The CDR3 sequence is CSVKTGYQETQYF. The CDR3 bases are TGCAGCGTAAAGACAGGGTACCAAGAGACCCAGTACTTC.

This clonotype was seen at least ten times. The chain carries TRBV6-5 and TRBJ2-1; 11 bases agree with TRBD2. This CDR3 has 15 residues. The germline V gene has CDR1 MNHEY and CDR2 SVGAGI. V lost 0 bases to trimming and J lost 6 bases; unmatched junction nucleotides: 1. The CDR3 protein is CASSYSLAGANEQFF. The DNA for the CDR3 is TGTGCCAGCAGTTACTCACTAGCGGGAGCCAATGAGCAGTTCTTC.